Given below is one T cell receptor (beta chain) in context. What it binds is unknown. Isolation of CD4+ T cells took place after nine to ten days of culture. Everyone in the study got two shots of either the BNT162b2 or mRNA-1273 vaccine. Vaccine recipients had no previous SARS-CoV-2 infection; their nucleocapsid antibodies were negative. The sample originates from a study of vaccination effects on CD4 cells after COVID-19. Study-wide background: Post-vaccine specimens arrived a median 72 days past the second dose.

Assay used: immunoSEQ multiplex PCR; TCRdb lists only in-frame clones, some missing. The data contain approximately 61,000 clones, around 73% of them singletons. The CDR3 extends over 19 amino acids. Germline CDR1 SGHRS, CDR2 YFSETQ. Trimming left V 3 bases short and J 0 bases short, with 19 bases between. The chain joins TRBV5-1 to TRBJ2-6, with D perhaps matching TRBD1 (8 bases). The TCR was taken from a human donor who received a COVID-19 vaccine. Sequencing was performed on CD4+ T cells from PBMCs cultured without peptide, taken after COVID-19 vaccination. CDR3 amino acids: CASSWDYQGALSGANVLTF. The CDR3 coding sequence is TGCGCCAGCAGCTGGGACTACCAGGGGGCTCTCTCTGGGGCCAACGTCCTGACTTTC.